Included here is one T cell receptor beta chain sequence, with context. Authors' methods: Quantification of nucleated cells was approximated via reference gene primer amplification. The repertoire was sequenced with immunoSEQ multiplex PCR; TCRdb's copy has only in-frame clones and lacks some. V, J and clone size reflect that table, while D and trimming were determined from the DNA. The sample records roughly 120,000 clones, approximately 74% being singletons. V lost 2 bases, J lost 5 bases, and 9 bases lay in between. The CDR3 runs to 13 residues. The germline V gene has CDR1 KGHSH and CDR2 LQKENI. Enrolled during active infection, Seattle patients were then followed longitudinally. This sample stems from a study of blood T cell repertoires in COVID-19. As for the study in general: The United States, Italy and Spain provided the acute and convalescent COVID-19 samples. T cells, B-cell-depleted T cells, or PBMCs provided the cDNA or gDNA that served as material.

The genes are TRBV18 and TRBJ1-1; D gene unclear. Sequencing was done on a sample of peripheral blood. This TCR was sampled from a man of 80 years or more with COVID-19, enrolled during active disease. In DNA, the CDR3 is TGTGCCAGCTCACCATCGGAAGCGACTGAAGCTTTCTTT. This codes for CASSPSEATEAFF.